This record covers a single T cell receptor (beta chain). Its antigen remains unknown. The source of the sample is a study of CD8+CD57+ T cells in acquired aplastic anemia. Study in general: Sorted cells (CD4+ and CD8+) yielded DNA amounts that averaged 3.2 ug.

The TCR beta profiling, which covered VDJ combination and CDR3 sequence, was carried out using genomic DNA as the template. Each CDR3 protein is one row after TCRdb ran MiXCR on the reads. The table has a few hundred thousand distinct CDR3 sequences, around 63% seen once. Findings and limits, study-wide: Patients versus controls showed no significant CD8+ Simpson's diversity difference.

V shed 5 bases, J shed 2 bases, and the junction held 7 bases outside the gene matches. This CDR3 spans 16 amino acids. CDR1 LGHNA and CDR2 YNFKEQ come from the germline V gene. This receptor was obtained from a human donor in good health. The chain has TRBV4-2 and TRBJ2-2; 8 bases are a match to TRBD1. Sequenced material: sorted CD4+, CD8+, or CD8+CD57+ T cells (not recorded which) from PBMCs. As DNA, the CDR3 is TGTGCCAGCAGCTTGGCCGGGACAGGCAACACCGGGGAGCTGTTTTTT. It specifies CASSLAGTGNTGELFF.